Each of the 15 T cell receptor beta chains below was sequenced from the same sample in a study of Graves' ophthalmopathy and Graves' hyperthyroidism. The authors amplified TCR beta CDR3 regions from RNA transcripts. Second-round multiplex PCR came after a first-round RT-PCR that employed HTBI primers. TCRdb re-called the multiplex PCR reads through MiXCR, storing one row per CDR3 protein. The data hold 35,000 to 50,000 distinct CDR3 sequences, with around half observed a single time. Source material: peripheral blood. The receptors were sampled from an adult woman with stable Graves' hyperthyroidism.

This clonotype is labeled as medium-sized. The V and J genes are TRBV25-1 and TRBJ1-2; 7 positions match TRBD1. The CDR3 runs 12 residues. Per germline, CDR1 MGHDK and CDR2 SYGVNS. J gave up 4 bases and V 8 bases, and 4 bases lay outside the gene matches. The CDR3 sequence: CASRDSLYGYTF. CDR3 nucleotides: TGTGCCAGCCGGGACAGCCTCTATGGCTACACCTTC.

This clonotype was observed at least ten times. The genes are TRBV5-1 and TRBJ1-5; D might be TRBD1 (5 bases). The CDR3 length is 13 residues. Trimming left V 2 bases short and J 6 bases short, with 9 bases between. The V gene's germline CDR1 is SGHRS and CDR2 YFSETQ. The CDR3 bases are TGCGCCAGCAGCTTCTCCGGGGCTCAGCCCCAGCATTTT. This encodes CASSFSGAQPQHF.

This clonotype came up many times. The chain combines TRBV7-9 with TRBJ1-4, with TRBD1 matching over 11 bases. The germline gives CDR1 SEHNR, CDR2 FQNEAQ (reference sequence). The CDR3 covers 17 residues. V shed 4 bases and J 8 bases; nucleotides not matched to a gene: 12. The DNA for the CDR3 is TGTGCCAGCAGCTCGGGACAGGGGGGCGTCCTAGGGGAAAAACTGTTTTTT. It translates to CASSSGQGGVLGEKLFF. The entire variable domain, with the rest obtained from reference TRBV7-9 and TRBJ1-4, is as follows: DTGVSQNPRHKITKRGQNVTFRCDPISEHNRLYWYRQTLGQGPEFLTYFQNEAQLEKSRLLSDRFSAERPKGSFSTLEIQRTEQGDSAMYLCASSSGQGGVLGEKLFFGSGTQLSVL.

V usage is TRBV13 and J usage is TRBJ2-5, with TRBD2 identical over 14 bases. J lost 4 bases, V lost 8 bases, and 9 bases had no gene match. CDR1 is PRHDT, CDR2 FYEKMQ, per germline (reference sequence). This CDR3 is built from 16 residues. This chain's CDR3 is CASQEGTSGSGETQYF. Written as DNA, the CDR3 is TGTGCCAGCCAAGAGGGGACTAGCGGGAGTGGAGAGACCCAGTACTTC.

This sequence joins TRBV7-9 and TRBJ1-2, with 8 bases identical to TRBD1. CDR3 size: 13 residues. The germline V gene encodes CDR1 SEHNR and CDR2 FQNEAQ (reference sequence). The V and J ends lost 5 bases and 7 bases, in that order; junction bases with no gene match: 6. CDR3 amino acids: CASSTTGEGGYTF. CDR3 DNA: TGTGCCAGCAGCACGACAGGGGAGGGTGGCTACACCTTC.

At least ten counts were recorded for this clonotype. This chain's CDR3 is CATQGSSYEQYF. The CDR3 DNA sequence: TGTGCCACCCAGGGGAGCTCCTACGAGCAGTACTTC. The chain couples TRBV28 to TRBJ2-7; D perhaps matches TRBD1 (6 bases). There are 12 residues in the CDR3. V was trimmed by 10 bases and J by 0 bases, leaving 10 bases between them. The germline gives CDR1 MDHEN, CDR2 SYDVKM.

This clonotype is classed as medium-sized. The rearrangement links TRBV5-1 to TRBJ1-6; TRBD1 matches at 8 bases. This CDR3 has 15 amino acids. Germline trimming cut 4 bases from V and 7 bases from J; bases unmatched to any gene: 7. Germline CDR1 SGHRS, CDR2 YFSETQ. The CDR3 loop is CASSQTDRGNSPLHF. For the CDR3, the DNA is TGCGCCAGCAGCCAAACCGACAGGGGAAATTCACCCCTCCACTTT.

V usage is TRBV7-9 and J usage is TRBJ2-7; 9 nucleotides agree with TRBD1. The CDR3 sequence is 13 residues long. The germline V gene encodes CDR1 SEHNR and CDR2 FQNEAQ (reference sequence). The V and J ends lost 4 bases and 5 bases, in that order; junction bases with no gene match: 3. The CDR3, as DNA: TGTGCCAGCAGCTCCACAGGGGGCCACGAGCAGTACTTC. As protein: CASSSTGGHEQYF. The entire variable domain, with the rest obtained from reference TRBV7-9 and TRBJ2-7, is as follows: DTGVSQNPRHKITKRGQNVTFRCDPISEHNRLYWYRQTLGQGPEFLTYFQNEAQLEKSRLLSDRFSAERPKGSFSTLEIQRTEQGDSAMYLCASSSTGGHEQYFGPGTRLTVT.

V and J are TRBV15 and TRBJ2-2; TRBD2 agrees at 7 bases. The CDR3 contains 15 residues. The V segment lost 5 bases and the J segment 3 bases; nucleotides outside the gene matches: 6. Germline V gene data show CDR1 as LNHNV and CDR2 as YYDKDF (reference sequence). This chain's CDR3 is CATSARLAHTGELFF. CDR3 DNA: TGTGCCACCAGCGCCCGACTAGCACACACCGGGGAGCTGTTTTTT.

This clonotype came up many times. CDR3 DNA sequence: TGTGCCTGGAGTGAGGAAGAGGATGAAAAACTGTTTTTT. Translated, it gives CAWSEEEDEKLFF. The V call is TRBV30, the J call TRBJ1-4; D gene unclear. Trimming cost V 1 base and J 6 bases, with 9 bases left between them. Germline V gene data show CDR1 as GTSNPN and CDR2 as SVGIG (reference sequence). This CDR3 is 13 amino acids long. Together with reference TRBV30 and TRBJ1-4, the CDR3 gives the full variable domain: SQTIHQWPATLVQPVGSPLSLECTVEGTSNPNLYWYRQAAGRGLQLLFYSVGIGQISSEVPQNLSASRPQDRQFILSSKKLLLSDSGFYLCAWSEEEDEKLFFGSGTQLSVL.

This clonotype was counted ten times or more. The J gene is TRBJ1-5, the V gene TRBV4-1; 7 nucleotides agree with TRBD1. V gave up 0 bases and J gave up 4 bases; unmatched junction bases: 12. The CDR3 runs to 18 residues. The germline CDR1 and CDR2 sequences are MGHRA and YSYEKL. The CDR3 loop reads CASSQDLGAGGENQPQHF. The CDR3 nucleotides read TGCGCCAGCAGCCAAGATTTAGGGGCAGGGGGAGAGAATCAGCCCCAGCATTTT.

The genes are TRBV6-5 and TRBJ2-7, with 12 bases matching TRBD2. The CDR3 is made up of 14 amino acids. V gave up 6 bases and J gave up 6 bases; unmatched junction bases: 6. Germline values: CDR1 MNHEY, CDR2 SVGAGI. The CDR3 sequence is CASSRQLAGGEQYF. DNA for the CDR3: TGTGCCAGCAGCCGTCAACTAGCGGGAGGCGAGCAGTACTTC.

The V and J genes are TRBV10-3 and TRBJ1-5; no clear D gene. The CDR3 runs 15 residues. Deletions cut 2 bases from V and 7 bases from J, with 15 bases between. From germline, CDR1 is ENHRY and CDR2 SYGVKD. The CDR3 sequence: CAISENNGWEQPQHF. CDR3 bases: TGTGCCATCAGTGAGAACAATGGGTGGGAGCAGCCCCAGCATTTT.

This clonotype was picked up many times. This sequence joins TRBV14 and TRBJ2-3; 13 bases map to TRBD2. CDR3 length equals 17 residues. With V trimmed by 2 bases and J by 6 bases, 8 bases remained unmatched. Germline V gene sequence: CDR1 SGHDN, CDR2 FVKESK. CDR3 DNA: TGTGCCAGCAGCCAACGCCGGACTAGCGGGAGTACTGATACGCAGTATTTT. Encoded protein: CASSQRRTSGSTDTQYF. The entire variable domain, with the rest obtained from reference TRBV14 and TRBJ2-3, is as follows: EAGVTQFPSHSVIEKGQTVTLRCDPISGHDNLYWYRRVMGKEIKFLLHFVKESKQDESGMPNNRFLAERTGGTYSTLKVQPAELEDSGVYFCASSQRRTSGSTDTQYFGPGTRLTVL.

The chain recombines TRBV20-1 with TRBJ2-5, with 10 bases fitting TRBD2. The CDR3 loop spans 12 amino acids. The germline V gene encodes CDR1 DFQATT and CDR2 SNEGSKA (reference sequence). J was trimmed by 12 bases and V by 6 bases; bases with no gene match: 10. The CDR3 nucleotides read TGCAGTGCCAAAGGGCCTAGCGGGAGAAAGTACTTC. It is translated as CSAKGPSGRKYF.